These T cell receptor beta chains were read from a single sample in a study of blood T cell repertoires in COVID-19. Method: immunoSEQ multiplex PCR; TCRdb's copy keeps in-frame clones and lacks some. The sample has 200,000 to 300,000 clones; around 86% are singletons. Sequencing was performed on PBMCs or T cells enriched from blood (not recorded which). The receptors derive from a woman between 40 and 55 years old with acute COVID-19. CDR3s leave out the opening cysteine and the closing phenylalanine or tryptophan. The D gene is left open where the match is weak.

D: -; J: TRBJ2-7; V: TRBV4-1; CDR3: ASSRGLSYEQY
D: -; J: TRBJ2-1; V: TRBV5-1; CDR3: ASSLGTNYNEQF
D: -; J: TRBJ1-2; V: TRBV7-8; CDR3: ASSPASGDIYGYT
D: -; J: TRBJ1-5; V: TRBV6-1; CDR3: ASSEARGGGQPQH
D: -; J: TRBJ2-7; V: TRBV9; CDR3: ASSVAFGGTYEQY
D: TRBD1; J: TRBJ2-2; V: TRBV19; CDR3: ASSIVGTGTGELF
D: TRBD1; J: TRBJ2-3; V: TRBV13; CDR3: ASSLARTGSSTDTQY
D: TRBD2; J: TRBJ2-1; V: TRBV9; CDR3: ASTREFFYNEQF
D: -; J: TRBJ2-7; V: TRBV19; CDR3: ASSIPTGEQY
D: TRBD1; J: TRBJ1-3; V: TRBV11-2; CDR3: ASSSLTGRGNTIY
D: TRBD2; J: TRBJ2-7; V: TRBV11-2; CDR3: ASSRGGLAGYEQY
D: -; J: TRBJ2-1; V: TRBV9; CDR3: ASSPTAGGLLEQF
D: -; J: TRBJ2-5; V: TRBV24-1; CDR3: ATSDPAEGRETQY
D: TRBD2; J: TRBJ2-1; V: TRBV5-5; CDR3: ASSPRTSGSGSYNEQF
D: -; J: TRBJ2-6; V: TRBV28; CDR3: ASSSGSSGANVLT
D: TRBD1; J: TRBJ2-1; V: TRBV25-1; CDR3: ASSQPGQGPNEQF
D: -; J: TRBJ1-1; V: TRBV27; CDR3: ASTRVPMNTEAF
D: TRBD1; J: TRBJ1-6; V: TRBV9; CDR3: ASSPRTGGDSPLH
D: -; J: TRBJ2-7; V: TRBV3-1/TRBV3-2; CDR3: ASSLGTVTYEQY
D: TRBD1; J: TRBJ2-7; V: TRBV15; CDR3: ATSSFPRGTGLAEQY
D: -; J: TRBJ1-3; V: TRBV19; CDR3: ASSRRTPGNTIY
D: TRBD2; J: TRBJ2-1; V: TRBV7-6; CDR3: ASSLGTSIGYNEQF
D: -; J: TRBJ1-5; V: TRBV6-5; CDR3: ASSLSRQPQH
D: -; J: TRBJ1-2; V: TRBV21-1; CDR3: ASTEGLTGGLTNYGYT
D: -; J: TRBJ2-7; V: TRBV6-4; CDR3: ASSEEAGISYEQY
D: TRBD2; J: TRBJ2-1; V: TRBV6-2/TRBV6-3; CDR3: ASSTLLTTSKGVNNEQF
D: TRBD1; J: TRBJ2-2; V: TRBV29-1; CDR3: SVKQGFTGELF
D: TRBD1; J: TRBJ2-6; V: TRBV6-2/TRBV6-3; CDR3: ASSSGTGFGANVLT
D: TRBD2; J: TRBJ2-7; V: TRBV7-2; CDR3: ASSLEGRATYEQY
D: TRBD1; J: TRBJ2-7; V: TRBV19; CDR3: ASSPDRGYEQY
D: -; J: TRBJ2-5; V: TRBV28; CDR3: ASTPTVKETQY
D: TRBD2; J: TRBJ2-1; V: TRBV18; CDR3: ASSPDPWTSGRSDEQF
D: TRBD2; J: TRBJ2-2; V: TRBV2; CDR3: ASKLAANTGELF
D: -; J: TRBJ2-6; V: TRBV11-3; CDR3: ASSLGGGTGANVLT
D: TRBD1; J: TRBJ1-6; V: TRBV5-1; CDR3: ASSLLTGEDSPLH
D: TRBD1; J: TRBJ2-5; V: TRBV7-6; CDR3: ASSDRAEETQY
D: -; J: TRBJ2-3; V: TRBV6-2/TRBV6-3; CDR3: ASSYSSGGTDTQY
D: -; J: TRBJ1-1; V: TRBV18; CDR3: ASSPYGQPRDEAF
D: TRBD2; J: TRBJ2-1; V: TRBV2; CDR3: ASRRSGIVDEQF
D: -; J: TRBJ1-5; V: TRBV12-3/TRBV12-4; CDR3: ASSPPGNQPQH
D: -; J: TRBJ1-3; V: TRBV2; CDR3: ASRDTSGNTIY
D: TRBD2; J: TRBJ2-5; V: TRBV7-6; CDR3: ASSSAWTSGKETQY
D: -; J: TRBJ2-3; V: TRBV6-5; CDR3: ASMRYTDTQY
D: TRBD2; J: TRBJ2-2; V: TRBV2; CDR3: ASTGLADTGELF
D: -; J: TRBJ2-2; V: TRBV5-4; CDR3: ASSFRALNTGELF
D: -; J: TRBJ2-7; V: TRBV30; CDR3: AWVRSQDSYEQY
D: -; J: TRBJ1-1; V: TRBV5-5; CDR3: ASSPRGAEAF
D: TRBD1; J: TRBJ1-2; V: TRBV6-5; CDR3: ASSYADRGLYGYT
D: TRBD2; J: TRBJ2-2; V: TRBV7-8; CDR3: ASSLERLAGAGELF
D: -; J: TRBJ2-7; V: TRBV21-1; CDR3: ASSNLTSGRVVEQY
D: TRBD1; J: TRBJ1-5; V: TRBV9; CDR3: ASSATGEGNQPQH
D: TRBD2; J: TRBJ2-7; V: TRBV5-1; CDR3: ASSLSAGGLREQY